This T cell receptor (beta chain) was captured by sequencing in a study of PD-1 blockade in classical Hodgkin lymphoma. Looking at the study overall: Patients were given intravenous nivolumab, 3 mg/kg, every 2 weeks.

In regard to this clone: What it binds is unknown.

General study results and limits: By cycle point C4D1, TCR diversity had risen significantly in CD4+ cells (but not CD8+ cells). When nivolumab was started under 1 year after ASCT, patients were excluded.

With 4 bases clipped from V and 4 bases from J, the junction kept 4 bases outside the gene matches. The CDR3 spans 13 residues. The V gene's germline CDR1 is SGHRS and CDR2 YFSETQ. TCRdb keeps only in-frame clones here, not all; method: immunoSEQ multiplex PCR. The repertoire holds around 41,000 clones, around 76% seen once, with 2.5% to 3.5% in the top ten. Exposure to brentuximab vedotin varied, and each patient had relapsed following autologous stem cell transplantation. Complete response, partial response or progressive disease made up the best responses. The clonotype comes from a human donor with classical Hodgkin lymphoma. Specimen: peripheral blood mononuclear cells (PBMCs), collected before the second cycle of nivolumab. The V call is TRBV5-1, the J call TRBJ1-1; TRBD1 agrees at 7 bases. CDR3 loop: CASSREGATEAFF. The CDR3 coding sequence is TGCGCCAGCAGCAGGGAGGGGGCCACTGAAGCTTTCTTT. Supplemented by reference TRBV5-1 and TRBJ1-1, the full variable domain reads KAGVTQTPRYLIKTRGQQVTLSCSPISGHRSVSWYQQTPGQGLQFLFEYFSETQRNKGNFPGRFSGRQFSNSRSEMNVSTLELGDSALYLCASSREGATEAFFGQGTRLTVV.